This TCR beta chain was profiled in a study of CD8 T cells in Susac syndrome. With 5 bases removed from V and 2 bases from J, the gap between germline ends came to 7 bases. Germline V CDR1 and CDR2: DFQATT, SNEGSKA (reference sequence). The CDR3 is 11 residues long. A quantity of about 0.5 to 1 ug RNA underwent reverse transcription using random hexamers. TCRdb reanalysed the immunoSEQ multiplex PCR reads using MiXCR and keeps one entry per CDR3 protein. Here the sample spans 180,000 or so distinct CDR3 sequences, about 95% being singletons. Sequenced material: CD4+ T cells from PBMCs. The rearrangement uses TRBV20-1 and TRBJ2-7; D remains unclear. This sequence originates from a human donor with multiple sclerosis. The CDR3 reads CSAPNAYEQYF. In DNA, the CDR3 is TGCAGTGCTCCTAATGCCTACGAGCAGTACTTC.